This T cell receptor beta chain was recovered during a study of T cells after yellow fever vaccination. For the study at large: Preparation used SMART-Seq v4 Ultra Low Input for the low-cell-number fractions. General study results and limits: Most clones from primary vaccination resurfaced after the booster (approximately 95% CD4, about 91% CD8). Contamination of FACS-sorted repertoires by abundant clonotypes from the bulk population could occur.

Making TCR cDNA involved 5'RACE template switching, which added UMIs and a universal primer site. One entry per CDR3 protein, called by TCRdb with MiXCR from the 5' RACE reads. The sample yields more than 450,000 distinct CDR3 sequences, 21% seen once. Of note for this clonotype: No antigen is known for it.

The receptor comes from a man aged 18 to 29 who received the YFV17D yellow fever vaccine. The sample in question was PBMCs, obtained approximately 22 days after the first yellow fever vaccination.

The CDR3 spells CASRRSKANYGYTF. Written as DNA, the CDR3 is TGTGCCAGCCGGCGGAGTAAAGCTAACTATGGCTACACCTTC. The chain is built from TRBV27 and TRBJ1-2, with no clear D. CDR1 and CDR2 from the germline V gene are MNHEY and SMNVEV (reference sequence). Trimming removed 8 bases at V and 0 bases at J, with 13 bases between. The length of the CDR3 is 14 residues.